The 12 T cell receptor beta chains below all came from one sample that was sequenced in a study of response to subunit inactivated influenza vaccine. Using its own MiXCR run on the RT-PCR reads, TCRdb lists one record per CDR3 protein. Of 500,000 to 600,000 distinct CDR3 sequences listed, over 9% are singletons. The same sample was also used in a study of T cells expressing NK-cell markers. From that second work: For TCR beta, cDNA was produced by 5'RACE template switching with UMIs.

The material sequenced was PBMCs from blood, taken on the day of vaccination. The receptors here all came from a man aged 50 to 59 who received an inactivated influenza vaccine.

This clonotype was recorded many times. This chain links TRBV4-2 with TRBJ2-1; 9 bases map to TRBD2. Germline V gene lookup returns CDR1 LGHNA and CDR2 YNFKEQ. V trimming: 4 bases; J trimming: 6 bases; junction bases outside the gene matches: 4. The CDR3 is 14 residues long. DNA of the CDR3: TGTGCCAGCAGCCTAGCGGGAGTCGGCAATGAGCAGTTCTTC. Translation gives CASSLAGVGNEQFF.

There are many counts of this clonotype. The J gene is TRBJ1-4, the V gene TRBV5-6, with D maybe TRBD1 (5 bases). V lost 0 bases to trimming and J lost 7 bases, with 13 bases between them. The CDR3 totals 15 residues. Germline CDR1 reads SGHDT; CDR2 reads YYEEEE. CDR3 residues: CASSLAGTRSEKLFF. CDR3 coding DNA: TGTGCCAGCAGCTTGGCAGGGACGAGAAGTGAAAAACTGTTTTTT.

V and J are TRBV7-8 and TRBJ2-1, with a weak D call TRBD2 (6 bases). CDR3 length: 14 residues. V lost 3 bases and J lost 6, with 12 bases in between. Germline values: CDR1 SGHVS, CDR2 FQNEAQ. The CDR3: CASSFKRAPNEQFF. CDR3 sequence (DNA): TGTGCCAGCAGCTTCAAGCGGGCCCCCAATGAGCAGTTCTTC.

This chain connects TRBV10-3 to TRBJ2-2; perhaps D is TRBD1 or TRBD2 (5 bases each). The CDR3 length is 14 residues. The germline V gene has CDR1 ENHRY and CDR2 SYGVKD. The ends were cut back, 6 bases at V and 7 bases at J, with 15 bases in the middle. The CDR3 spells CAISRDPRGGELFF. CDR3 DNA: TGTGCCATCAGCCGGGACCCCCGGGGCGGGGAGCTGTTTTTT.

This clonotype was seen only a few times. The gene calls are TRBV11-2 and TRBJ2-5; 10 bases are shared with TRBD2. Germline CDR1 reads SGHAT; CDR2 reads FQNNGV. CDR3 length: 18 amino acids. V shed 0 bases and J 6 bases; nucleotides not matched to a gene: 13. CDR3 protein: CASSLDSSASGSRKTQYF. CDR3 in DNA: TGTGCCAGCAGCTTAGATTCATCGGCTAGCGGGAGTCGGAAGACCCAGTACTTC.

Many counts were recorded for this clonotype. The rearrangement joins TRBV20-1 to TRBJ2-5; 11 bases line up with TRBD2. V trimming: 6 bases; J trimming: 5 bases; junction bases outside the gene matches: 14. The CDR3 extends over 16 amino acids. Germline lookup yields CDR1 DFQATT and CDR2 SNEGSKA (reference sequence). This chain's CDR3 is CSARPGSGRVRETQYF. The CDR3 DNA reads as TGCAGTGCCCGTCCAGGTAGCGGGAGGGTCAGGGAGACCCAGTACTTC.

This clonotype was seen a few times. The chain has TRBV11-1 and TRBJ2-1; the D gene is possibly TRBD1 (6 bases). The CDR3 spans 19 residues. Germline lookup yields CDR1 SGHAT and CDR2 FQDESV (reference sequence). V lost 0 bases to trimming and J lost 0 bases, with 18 bases between them. CDR3 region: CASSLARGRSRYSYNEQFF. CDR3 nucleotides: TGTGCCAGCAGCTTAGCCAGGGGTCGGAGCCGCTACTCCTACAATGAGCAGTTCTTC.

This clonotype was seen a handful of times. The chain uses TRBV20-1 and TRBJ1-5, with unresolved D. V lost 6 bases to trimming and J lost 8 bases, with 11 bases between them. The CDR3 loop spans 11 amino acids. Germline values: CDR1 DFQATT, CDR2 SNEGSKA (reference sequence). The chain's CDR3 is CSAGRGKPQHF. The CDR3 region has the DNA TGCAGTGCAGGACGGGGTAAGCCCCAGCATTTT.

This clonotype was observed at least ten times. The chain employs TRBV7-9 and TRBJ2-6; unclear D gene. CDR3 length: 15 amino acids. The germline gives CDR1 SEHNR, CDR2 FQNEAQ (reference sequence). The V end was cut by 8 bases, the J end by 0 bases, with 11 bases between. The CDR3 sequence is CASRPALSGANVLTF. For the CDR3, the DNA is TGTGCCAGCCGGCCAGCCCTCTCTGGGGCCAACGTCCTGACTTTC. The variable domain in full, with the rest retrieved from reference TRBV7-9 and TRBJ2-6, is DTGVSQNPRHKITKRGQNVTFRCDPISEHNRLYWYRQTLGQGPEFLTYFQNEAQLEKSRLLSDRFSAERPKGSFSTLEIQRTEQGDSAMYLCASRPALSGANVLTFGAGSRLTVL.

V gene TRBV10-3 combines with J gene TRBJ2-4; D uncertain. Germline V CDR1 and CDR2: ENHRY, SYGVKD. This CDR3 contains 12 residues. V was cut by 4 bases and J by 6 bases, with 7 bases left in between. The CDR3 DNA sequence: TGTGCCATCAGTGGGGGTGGAAACATTCAGTACTTC. Translation gives CAISGGGNIQYF.

This clonotype was observed at least ten times. The chain links TRBV7-2 to TRBJ1-5; D gene unclear. The germline gives CDR1 SGHTA, CDR2 FQGNSA. V lost 3 bases and J 5 bases, leaving 14 bases between the germline ends. The CDR3 length is 15 residues. CDR3 region: CASSLLAGRDQPQHF. The CDR3 nucleotides are TGTGCCAGCAGCTTGTTAGCGGGAAGAGATCAGCCCCAGCATTTT.

This clonotype was counted many times. The chain uses TRBV20-1 and TRBJ2-7, with 12 bases aligning to TRBD1. Per the germline V gene, CDR1 is DFQATT and CDR2 is SNEGSKA (reference sequence). J gave up 3 bases and V 3 bases, and 6 bases lay outside the gene matches. The CDR3 covers 15 residues. CDR3 in DNA: TGCAGTGCTAGGTCGGGACAGGGGGCGGGCTACGAGCAGTACTTC. This gives the protein CSARSGQGAGYEQYF.